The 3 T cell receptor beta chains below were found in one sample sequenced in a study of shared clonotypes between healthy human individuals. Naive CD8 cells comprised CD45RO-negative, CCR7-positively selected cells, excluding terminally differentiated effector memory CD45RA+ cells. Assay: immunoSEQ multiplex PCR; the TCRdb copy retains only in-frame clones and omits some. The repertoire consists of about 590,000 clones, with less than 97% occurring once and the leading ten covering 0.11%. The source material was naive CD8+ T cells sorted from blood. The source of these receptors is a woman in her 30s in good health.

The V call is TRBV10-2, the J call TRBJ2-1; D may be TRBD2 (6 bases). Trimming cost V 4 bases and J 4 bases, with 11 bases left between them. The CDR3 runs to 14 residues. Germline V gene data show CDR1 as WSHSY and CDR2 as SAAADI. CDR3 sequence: CASSASGSYNEQFF. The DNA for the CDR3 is TGCGCCAGCAGTGCCAGCGGGTCTTACAATGAGCAGTTCTTC.

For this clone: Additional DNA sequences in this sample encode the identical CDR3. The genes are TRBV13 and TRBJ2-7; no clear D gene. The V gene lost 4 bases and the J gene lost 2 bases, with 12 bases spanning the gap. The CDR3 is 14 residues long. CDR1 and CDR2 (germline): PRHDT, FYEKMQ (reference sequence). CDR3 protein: CASSWGSGTYEQYF. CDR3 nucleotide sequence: TGTGCCAGCAGCTGGGGAAGTGGGACCTACGAGCAGTACTTC. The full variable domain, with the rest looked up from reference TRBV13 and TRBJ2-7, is AAGVIQSPRHLIKEKRETATLKCYPIPRHDTVYWYQQGPGQDPQFLISFYEKMQSDKGSIPDRFSAQQFSDYHSELNMSSLELGDSALYFCASSWGSGTYEQYFGPGTRLTVT.

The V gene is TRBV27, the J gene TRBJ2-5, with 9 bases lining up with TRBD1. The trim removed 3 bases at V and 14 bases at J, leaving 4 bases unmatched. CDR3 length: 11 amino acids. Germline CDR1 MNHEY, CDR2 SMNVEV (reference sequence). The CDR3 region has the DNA TGTGCCAGCAGTTTCGGGACAGGGTATTACTTC. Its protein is CASSFGTGYYF.